This T cell receptor (beta chain) emerged from a study of regulatory T cells in long-lasting Graves disease (dated by TCRdb to the early 2020s). Notes on the research overall: In the newly diagnosed Graves' disease group, patients had been taking antithyroid drugs for less than 3 months. Patients with persistent Graves' disease were compared with patients with newly diagnosed Graves' disease using TCR sequencing and RNA sequencing of peripheral blood. The study was conducted in China and was registered as a clinical trial. A total of roughly 33 samples were covered by TCR sequencing, comprising about 13 persistent and 20 newly diagnosed Graves' disease patients. Paper-wide results and their limitations: A larger number of public clonotypes was shared among persistent patients (around 3,000) than among newly diagnosed patients (around 970). The study examined only peripheral blood because the primary lesion, thyroid tissue, could not be accessed. Sequencing and analysis were restricted to the TCR beta chain. The authors noted that the small sample size was a limitation that may lower accuracy. Preferential use of TRBV28, TRBJ1-2 and TRBJ2-5 was observed in persistent disease, whereas TRBV20-1 and TRBJ2-1 were favored in newly diagnosed disease. Compared with newly diagnosed patients, patients with persistent Graves' disease had lower TCR Shannon entropy and fewer highly expanded clones, which suggests clonal expansion.

This clonotype was detected only a few times. Its antigen is still unknown. The record has no base qualities; no much larger clone is one base away. The time point label on this specimen signifies: newly diagnosed GD, antithyroid drugs for less than 3 months. RNA was extracted from PBMCs in TRIzol for both TCR sequencing and RNA sequencing. The diagnosis of Graves' disease was made according to American Thyroid Association guidelines. Patients were recruited from an endocrinology department in Xi'an, China. Each patient gave around 9.2 milliliters of peripheral blood, collected in an EDTA anticoagulant tube. Ficoll Paque Plus density gradient separation was used to isolate PBMCs, and no further T cell sorting was performed. RNA quality was checked with an Agilent 2100 Bioanalyzer and agarose gel, and concentration with a NanoDrop 2000. The protocol used for the library was multiplex PCR. These reads were obtained on an Illumina HiSeq 4000. To build TCR beta libraries, CDR3 regions were amplified by Arm-PCR using iRepertoire HTBI primers. Before sequencing, the PCR products underwent gel purification. The original pipeline was this. A total of fewer than 70 TRBV and under 15 TRBJ segments were identified across samples and were used for gene usage analysis of CDR3 amino acid clonotypes. Filtered high-quality paired reads were merged into contigs using COPE and FqMerger. BLAST was used to align contigs to the IMGT TRBV, TRBD and TRBJ reference genes, and CDR3 was defined following IMGT. Clonotypes above 0.1% frequency were classified as highly expanded clones. Shannon entropy was used to measure repertoire diversity, and the Gini coefficient was used to measure V-J evenness. A clonotype found in more than one individual was treated as public. TCRdb cleaned the public reads at Q25 with fastp, built clones with MiXCR and kept in-frame beta chains. Records with the same CDR3 protein are collapsed into one entry carrying the most frequent genes and DNA. The V and J calls were determined by TCRdb, not by the authors. A total of some 490,000 distinct CDR3 sequences appear in this sample, around 13% of them only once. Of the sample, over 7% falls within the top ten clones.

From the germline V gene, CDR1 is WSHSY and CDR2 is SAAADI. The CDR3 contains 15 residues, cysteine and phenylalanine counted. CDR3 DNA only is kept here, 45 bases in frame from base 1. V is pruned by 6 bases and J by 5 bases, leaving 10 bases of the junction without a gene match. The data were also submitted as part of a second study, on T cells in Graves' hyperthyroidism and ophthalmopathy. Drawing on the second study: A patient counted as having stable Graves' hyperthyroidism if no progression to ophthalmopathy occurred over 18 months of follow-up. Hyperthyroidism patients were newly diagnosed, with disease duration under 2 months, and aged 18 to 65 years. Patients with uncontrolled infections, other autoimmune diseases, pregnancy or lactation were excluded. Diagnoses relied on clinical symptoms, serum thyroxine and TRAb, thyroid ultrasound and orbital computed tomography. The first round of RT-PCR for the TCR CDR3 was performed with the HTBI primer set and the Qiagen OneStep RT-PCR kit. Most expanded thyroid clonotypes (frequency above 0.001) were also found in blood, which suggests that blood repertoires may mirror thyroid immune responses. A model built on a 13 V-J signature distinguished ophthalmopathy from stable hyperthyroidism, reaching 85% to 90% sensitivity and under 84% specificity in cross-validation and 80%/75% in testing. During validation, the model predicted progression to ophthalmopathy a median of approximately 6 months ahead of onset, with around 71% sensitivity and 72.22% specificity. TCR V-J signatures able to tell the groups apart were searched for in a discovery cohort of 95 to 100 patients, of whom more than 40 had Graves' ophthalmopathy and roughly 58 had stable Graves' hyperthyroidism. Prospective prediction of ophthalmopathy was tested in an independent validation cohort of fewer than 20 hyperthyroidism patients and 17 patients who later progressed to ophthalmopathy. The roughly 90 discovery patients were divided at random into training and test sets in a 7:3 ratio. In addition, the study compared T-cell repertoires in thyroid tissue and in blood from several Graves' hyperthyroidism patients. Following sampling, methimazole starting at 30 mg daily was given to hyperthyroidism patients, and high-dose intravenous methylprednisolone was given to ophthalmopathy patients. The libraries were constructed in a second round of multiplex PCR and then size-selected and purified. Paired-end sequencing of the libraries was performed with 100 bp reads on an Illumina HiSeq2000. Raw data were processed with SOAPnuke, discarding reads with adapters, uncalled bases, mean Phred below 15, or no exact constant-primer or identifier match. High-quality paired reads were merged with COPE v1.2.5, and unique nucleotide sequences were defined as clonotypes. Clonotypes were aligned to IMGT TRBV, TRBD and TRBJ reference segments using MiTCR v1.1. The analysis included only V-J combinations with a frequency above 0.0001, which together covered more than 98% of the repertoires. A TCS score was defined as the ratio between F50 (clonal expansion) and ExV (chaos), using BLOSUM62-based TCRdist between CDR3 peptides within each V-J. Welch's t-statistics and random forest reduced fewer than 550 V-J features to 13, which were used in a naive Bayes classifier (R e1071). Sample size was not statistically predetermined, and blinding of investigators to group allocation was not performed. The paper reports TCR Vbeta CDR3 sequencing of over 130 peripheral blood samples: some 41 ophthalmopathy, over 70 hyperthyroidism and around 17 progressor patients.

Sample: peripheral blood mononuclear cells (PBMCs), taken at new diagnosis, from a patient treated with antithyroid drugs. The chain couples TRBV10-2 to TRBJ2-7; 10 of the junction bases match TRBD2. This TCR derives from a woman aged 25 to 45 with Graves disease. Donor details come from another sample of the same person, matched by shared clones. The DNA sequence is TGCGCCAGCAGAACCCCTAGCGGGAGTGTTCACGAGCAGTACTTC. It specifies CASRTPSGSVHEQYF.